The next 30 T cell receptor beta chains were all read from a single sample in a study of blood T cell repertoires in COVID-19. Measured with immunoSEQ multiplex PCR; TCRdb has only the in-frame clones, and not every one. The table lists about 63,000 clones, approximately 80% of them singletons. The specimen was peripheral blood. These receptors all come from a woman of 80 years or more with acute or convalescent COVID-19.

CDR3 sequence reads: CASSQDSGNTIYF. The DNA for the CDR3 is TGTGCCAGCTCACAGGACTCGGGAAACACCATATATTTT. This sequence joins TRBV18 and TRBJ1-3; D gene ambiguous. V lost 4 bases to trimming and J lost 4 bases, with 8 bases between them. This CDR3 has 13 amino acids. Germline V gives CDR1 KGHSH, CDR2 LQKENI.

The CDR3 spells CASSLASLSNTEAFF. In nucleotides, the CDR3 is TGTGCCAGCAGCTTGGCAAGTCTTTCAAACACTGAAGCTTTCTTT. The V gene is TRBV7-8, the J gene TRBJ1-1; unclear D gene. Germline values: CDR1 SGHVS, CDR2 FQNEAQ. CDR3 length equals 15 residues. The V and J ends lost 3 bases and 2 bases respectively, with 13 bases between them.

A single count supports this clone. The CDR3 here is CAIRRGTSYTDTQYF. CDR3 nucleotide sequence: TGTGCCATCAGGAGGGGGACTAGCTACACAGATACGCAGTATTTT. The chain employs TRBV10-3 and TRBJ2-3, with 9 bases aligning to TRBD2. Germline V gene data show CDR1 as ENHRY and CDR2 as SYGVKD. The CDR3 loop spans 15 amino acids. V shed 6 bases and J 2 bases; nucleotides not matched to a gene: 6.

The CDR3 spells CASSQDKYRGVTGGYTF. The CDR3, as DNA: TGCGCCAGCAGCCAAGACAAATACAGGGGGGTAACGGGTGGCTACACCTTC. The V call is TRBV4-3, the J call TRBJ1-2; 8 bases line up with TRBD1. Germline V gives CDR1 LGHNA, CDR2 YSLEER. V was pared by 0 bases and J by 7 bases, with 13 bases of the junction left unmatched. This CDR3 has 17 residues.

This chain uses TRBV19 with TRBJ2-3; perhaps TRBD1 as D (7 bases). Deletions cut 1 base from V and 4 bases from J, with 12 bases between. Germline-derived CDR1 and CDR2 are LNHDA and SQIVND (reference sequence). There are 15 residues in the CDR3. This CDR3 is CASSIAQGGPDTQYF. The CDR3 DNA sequence: TGTGCCAGTAGTATAGCGCAGGGGGGCCCAGATACGCAGTATTTT.

The chain uses TRBV19 and TRBJ2-2, with TRBD2 matching 14 bases. From germline, CDR1 is LNHDA and CDR2 SQIVND (reference sequence). V was pared by 11 bases and J by 7 bases, with 12 bases of the junction left unmatched. The CDR3 spans 16 residues. Here the CDR3 reads CAGMGLAGADVGELFF. CDR3 DNA sequence: TGTGCCGGGATGGGACTAGCGGGAGCTGACGTCGGGGAGCTGTTTTTT.

A few counts support this clone. This chain uses TRBV5-1 with TRBJ2-5; maybe TRBD1 (5 bases). Trimming removed 0 bases at V and 2 bases at J, with 8 bases between. Germline V gene sequence: CDR1 SGHRS, CDR2 YFSETQ. There are 14 residues in the CDR3. The CDR3 is CASSLAGLQETQYF. CDR3 coding DNA: TGCGCCAGCAGCTTGGCAGGGCTACAAGAGACCCAGTACTTC.

The chain recombines TRBV6-5 with TRBJ1-5, with a weak D call TRBD1 (6 bases). Germline CDR1 MNHEY, CDR2 SVGAGI. This CDR3 is 13 amino acids long. V lost 6 bases to trimming and J lost 2 bases, with 8 bases between them. CDR3 coding DNA: TGTGCCAGCAGGGCAGGGGGCAATCAGCCCCAGCATTTT. Its protein is CASRAGGNQPQHF.

The gene calls are TRBV15 and TRBJ1-5; D not resolved. Germline lookup yields CDR1 LNHNV and CDR2 YYDKDF (reference sequence). CDR3 length equals 15 residues. With 0 bases removed from V and 0 bases from J, the gap between germline ends came to 6 bases. The CDR3 DNA sequence: TGTGCCACCAGCAGAGAACAGTATAGCAATCAGCCCCAGCATTTT. It codes for CATSREQYSNQPQHF.

The chain combines TRBV19 with TRBJ2-7; D may be TRBD1 (6 bases). The germline CDR1 and CDR2 sequences are LNHDA and SQIVND (reference sequence). V dropped 2 bases and J dropped 2 bases, with 10 bases sitting between them. This CDR3 has 14 amino acids. The CDR3 reads CASSIRGFPYEQYF. The DNA of the CDR3 is TGTGCCAGTAGTATAAGGGGGTTTCCCTACGAGCAGTACTTC.

V is TRBV19 and J is TRBJ1-5; 11 positions match TRBD1. Trimming cost V 5 bases and J 6 bases; bases outside gene matches: 0. CDR3 length: 13 amino acids. The germline V gene encodes CDR1 LNHDA and CDR2 SQIVND (reference sequence). The CDR3: CASSGTGGQPQHF. CDR3 nucleotide sequence: TGTGCCAGTAGTGGGACAGGGGGTCAGCCCCAGCATTTT.

This clone was seen a single time. This rearrangement joins TRBV28 to TRBJ2-2, with 7 bases aligning to TRBD1. With V trimmed by 3 bases and J by 8 bases, 12 bases remained unmatched. Germline V lookup: CDR1 MDHEN, CDR2 SYDVKM. CDR3 length: 16 amino acids. CDR3 protein: CASSFYRGTWLGELFF. DNA of the CDR3: TGTGCCAGCAGTTTTTACAGGGGAACGTGGTTGGGGGAGCTGTTTTTT.

The chain employs TRBV4-3 and TRBJ1-1; 7 bases fit TRBD1. The CDR3 loop spans 15 amino acids. Germline CDR1 is LGHNA and CDR2 is YSLEER. After removal of 4 bases from V and 1 base from J, the junction contained 6 bases not matched to a gene. CDR3: CASSRVGQKNTEAFF. As DNA, the CDR3 is TGCGCCAGCAGCCGCGTGGGACAGAAGAACACTGAAGCTTTCTTT.

The chain carries TRBV19 and TRBJ1-5; D is unresolved. The V gene's germline CDR1 is LNHDA and CDR2 SQIVND (reference sequence). The length of the CDR3 is 16 residues. The ends were cut back, 7 bases at V and 3 bases at J, with 19 bases in the middle. The CDR3 region has the DNA TGTGCCAGTACCGCCTACGGGGAAGGGAACAATCAGCCCCAGCATTTT. Translation: CASTAYGEGNNQPQHF.

The V and J genes are TRBV11-2 and TRBJ2-3; a possible D gene is TRBD2 (8 bases). The germline V gene encodes CDR1 SGHAT and CDR2 FQNNGV. The CDR3 has 15 amino acids. V was cut by 3 bases and J by 6 bases, with 16 bases left in between. The CDR3 DNA follows: TGTGCCAGCAGCTTCTACCGGGGGGGACAGGATACGCAGTATTTT. Its protein is CASSFYRGGQDTQYF.

This clone was seen a few times. The chain combines TRBV28 with TRBJ2-1, with D unclear. The V end was cut by 3 bases, the J end by 4 bases, with 13 bases between. The CDR3 totals 15 residues. The germline gives CDR1 MDHEN, CDR2 SYDVKM. CDR3 loop: CASSFSGVGYNEQFF. CDR3 nucleotide sequence: TGTGCCAGCAGTTTTAGTGGAGTTGGATACAATGAGCAGTTCTTC.

This clone is a singleton in its sample. V is TRBV9 and J is TRBJ2-2; 8 bases are a match to TRBD1. V lost 3 bases, J lost 6 bases, and 4 bases stayed unmatched. Germline V gene sequence: CDR1 SGDLS, CDR2 YYNGEE. CDR3 length: 14 residues. The CDR3 sequence is CASSETGVPGELFF. The DNA for the CDR3 is TGTGCCAGCAGCGAGACAGGGGTACCCGGGGAGCTGTTTTTT.

The rearrangement joins TRBV14 to TRBJ1-1, with D maybe TRBD1 (6 bases). Trimming removed 5 bases at V and 1 base at J, with 14 bases between. Looked up from germline, CDR1 is SGHDN and CDR2 is FVKESK. CDR3 length: 15 residues. CDR3 sequence reads: CASSARQVKNTEAFF. The CDR3 DNA follows: TGTGCCAGCAGCGCAAGACAGGTCAAGAACACTGAAGCTTTCTTT.

This sequence joins TRBV9 and TRBJ2-7, with D possibly being TRBD2 (6 bases). Germline values: CDR1 SGDLS, CDR2 YYNGEE. CDR3 length equals 15 residues. V was pared by 3 bases and J by 3 bases, with 16 bases between. DNA of the CDR3: TGTGCCAGCAGCGGCCCCGGGACGGGACTCTACGAGCAGTACTTC. It translates to CASSGPGTGLYEQYF.

J is TRBJ2-2 and V is TRBV5-4, with D perhaps TRBD2 (6 bases). With 4 bases removed from V and 3 bases from J, the gap between germline ends came to 13 bases. This CDR3 has 15 amino acids. Germline values: CDR1 SGHNT, CDR2 YYREEE (reference sequence). Written as DNA, the CDR3 is TGTGCCAGCAGCCCTGGGACTTCTTACACCGGGGAGCTGTTTTTT. It translates to CASSPGTSYTGELFF.

V usage is TRBV21-1 and J usage is TRBJ1-6; no check of the table's D call, TRBD1, against the DNA was made. TRBV21-1 is shown as a pseudogene. The CDR3 sequence is 17 residues long. The DNA for the CDR3 is TGTGCCAGCAGCAAAGGACAGGGGCCGCTCTACCATTCACCCCTCCACTTT. This encodes CASSKGQGPLYHSPLHF.

The chain recombines TRBV7-2 with TRBJ2-1, with 8 bases matching TRBD2. Losses at the gene ends were 4 bases for V and 0 bases for J; bases not matched to a gene: 2. This CDR3 contains 15 residues. Looked up from germline, CDR1 is SGHTA and CDR2 is FQGNSA. CDR3 loop: CASSSLAGSYNEQFF. The CDR3 bases are TGTGCCAGCAGCTCGCTAGCGGGCTCCTACAATGAGCAGTTCTTC.

The chain carries TRBV7-3 and TRBJ2-1, with 8 bases aligning to TRBD2. With V trimmed by 2 bases and J by 6 bases, 6 bases remained unmatched. The CDR3 totals 15 residues. Germline V gene data show CDR1 as SGHTA and CDR2 as FQGTGA. The CDR3 region has the DNA TGTGCCAGCAGCTTAGCGGTAGCGGGAAGCAATGAGCAGTTCTTC. The encoded protein is CASSLAVAGSNEQFF.

CDR3 sequence (DNA): TGTGCCAGCAGCCCCCGGCCATCAGGGACCCAGTACTTC. Protein sequence: CASSPRPSGTQYF. V gene TRBV7-8 combines with J gene TRBJ2-5; D not certain. CDR1 is SGHVS and CDR2 is FQNEAQ in the germline V gene. The V end was cut by 5 bases, the J end by 7 bases, with 14 bases between. The CDR3 is 13 residues long.

The V call is TRBV28, the J call TRBJ2-2, with D possibly TRBD1 on 7 matching bases. The V end was cut by 7 bases, the J end by 5 bases, with 17 bases between. This CDR3 region has 15 residues. Germline V gene lookup returns CDR1 MDHEN and CDR2 SYDVKM. CDR3 protein: CASISTGAGTGELFF. CDR3 nucleotide sequence: TGTGCCAGCATTTCTACAGGGGCGGGGACCGGGGAGCTGTTTTTT.

In nucleotides, the CDR3 is TGTGCCATCAATAGAGGGCCCAATCAGCCCCAGCATTTT. Its protein product is CAINRGPNQPQHF. The rearrangement links TRBV10-3 to TRBJ1-5; D remains unclear. The germline V gene encodes CDR1 ENHRY and CDR2 SYGVKD. The CDR3 runs to 13 residues. V was trimmed by 7 bases and J by 3 bases, leaving 10 bases between them.

This clone showed up just a few times. The V gene is TRBV5-1, the J gene TRBJ1-5; TRBD1 matches 7 bases. The CDR3 length is 17 residues. The V segment lost 0 bases and the J segment 7 bases; nucleotides outside the gene matches: 13. Germline-derived CDR1 and CDR2 are SGHRS and YFSETQ. The CDR3 protein is CASSLEGQDKGVQPQHF. The CDR3, as DNA: TGCGCCAGCAGCTTGGAAGGACAGGATAAGGGGGTACAGCCCCAGCATTTT. The full variable domain, rest sourced from reference TRBV5-1 and TRBJ1-5, is KAGVTQTPRYLIKTRGQQVTLSCSPISGHRSVSWYQQTPGQGLQFLFEYFSETQRNKGNFPGRFSGRQFSNSRSEMNVSTLELGDSALYLCASSLEGQDKGVQPQHFGDGTRLSIL.

The V call is TRBV30, the J call TRBJ1-3, with D unclear. This CDR3 region has 14 residues. Germline V gene data show CDR1 as GTSNPN and CDR2 as SVGIG (reference sequence). The V gene lost 7 bases and the J gene lost 0 bases, with 13 bases spanning the gap. The CDR3 region has the DNA TGTGCCTCGCCCCGGGGAGGCTCTGGAAACACCATATATTTT. The encoded protein is CASPRGGSGNTIYF.

A few counts support this clone. The chain carries TRBV5-1 and TRBJ2-2, with D perhaps matching TRBD2 (5 bases). This CDR3 has 14 amino acids. In germline, CDR1 is SGHRS, CDR2 YFSETQ. V was cut by 4 bases and J by 2 bases, with 9 bases left in between. The CDR3 sequence: CASSPDSNTGELFF. The CDR3 DNA reads as TGCGCCAGCAGCCCGGACTCTAACACCGGGGAGCTGTTTTTT.

This clone was recorded many times. The V and J genes are TRBV19 and TRBJ1-1; TRBD1 matches at 9 bases. With 5 bases clipped from V and 5 bases from J, the junction kept 3 bases outside the gene matches. This CDR3 comprises 13 residues. CDR1 and CDR2 from the germline V gene are LNHDA and SQIVND (reference sequence). CDR3 bases: TGTGCCAGTAGTTCCGACAGGGGGACTGAAGCTTTCTTT. The encoded protein is CASSSDRGTEAFF.